The TCR beta chain described here comes from a study of T cell responses to AZD1222 COVID-19 vaccine (dated by TCRdb to the early 2020s). Turning to the overall study: TCR sequencing was performed for about 250 trial participants, of whom about 200 were given two doses of AZD1222 and approximately 25 were given two doses of MenACWY control vaccine. Enrollment into the trials was organized by age into subgroups of 18-55, 56-69 and 70-plus years, and those subgroups contained approximately 150, 30 and 60 TCR-sequenced participants, respectively. Here is what the overall study found, with its caveats: A significant rise in spike-specific TCR breadth and depth was observed after two AZD1222 doses relative to day 0 and relative to MenACWY recipients. CD4 TCRs associated with the vaccine covered the entire spike protein, and the dominant responses were in regions 160-218 and 743-854. Because no day 14 peak-response samples were available, the repertoires could be characterized only after the peak T cell response. The 56-69-year group was small, and its depth increase did not reach significance, likely because of low power. Participants were mostly white British and included more females than males, and it was suggested by the authors that clonal diversity may have been underestimated. Epitopes outside the regions mutated in the B.1.351 and B.1.1.7 variants were reportedly recognized by nearly half of the unique spike-specific TCRs. Only 5 to 7 AZD1222 recipients were SARS-CoV-2 seropositive at baseline, limiting conclusions about previously exposed vaccinees.

A note on this clone: No cognate antigen has been identified for it. No base quality information exists; no much larger clone differs at one position.

The CDR3 covers 13 residues, taking in both the cysteine and the phenylalanine. Only CDR3 DNA remains: 39 bases, in frame from the first base. Via the germline V gene, CDR1 is SGHRS and CDR2 YFSETQ. The V end loses 0 bases and the J end loses 5 bases, and a stretch of 7 bases separates them. Taken with the paper, the label for time point translates to: baseline before first vaccination. Taken with the paper, the label for treatment or condition translates to: meningococcal conjugate vaccine given as trial control. The vaccinee samples were drawn from two UK trials, COV001 and COV002, one of which was a single-blind randomized controlled phase 2/3 trial testing AZD1222 (ChAdOx1 nCoV-19) in healthy adults. Trial participant PBMC samples were collected at day 0 and day 28 after the second dose for TCRbeta chain sequencing. The CDR3 regions of human TCRbeta chains were analyzed by immunosequencing. Per the source publication's procedure: TCRs in the repertoires were matched against a reference library of SARS-CoV-2-specific TCRs that had been generated with the MIRA antigen-specificity platform. Breadth was defined as the fraction of unique TCRs that were SARS-CoV-2-associated, and depth was defined as the fraction of total T cells that were SARS-CoV-2-associated. Using the MIRA data, every spike-specific TCR was mapped to the spike region that the TCR reacted to and assigned to either a CD4 or a CD8 class. Log10-transformed breadth and depth values were compared by one-way ANOVA with Sidak's multiple comparisons tests. Held by TCRdb, this immuneACCESS table contains in-frame sequences only and omits some clones. Under half of the omission traces to an unresolved V gene where checked; the cause of the rest is unknown. That table supplies the V and J calls and clone size; D and trimming were determined from the DNA. In this sample the table shows around 120,000 clones, 75% to 90% of which occur a single time. Jointly, the top ten make up 3.9% of the sample.

Specimen: peripheral blood, collected on day 0 of MenACWY control vaccination. The chain couples TRBV5-1 to TRBJ2-3; the D gene remains uncertain. The origin of this receptor is an adult in good health. In nucleotides, the sequence is TGCGCCAGCAGCTTGGCCCCCGAAGATACGCAGTATTTT. This yields the protein CASSLAPEDTQYF.